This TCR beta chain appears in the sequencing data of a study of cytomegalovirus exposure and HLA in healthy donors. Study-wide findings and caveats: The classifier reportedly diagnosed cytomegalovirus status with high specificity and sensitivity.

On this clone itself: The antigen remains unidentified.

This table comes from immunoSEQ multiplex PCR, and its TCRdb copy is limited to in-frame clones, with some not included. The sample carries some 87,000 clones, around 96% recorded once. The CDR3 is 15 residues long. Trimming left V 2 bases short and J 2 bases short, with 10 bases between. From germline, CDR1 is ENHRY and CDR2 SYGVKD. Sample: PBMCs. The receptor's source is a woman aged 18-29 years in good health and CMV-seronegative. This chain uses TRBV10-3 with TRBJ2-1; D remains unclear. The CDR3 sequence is CAISEGLQTYNEQFF. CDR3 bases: TGTGCCATCAGTGAGGGCCTTCAAACCTACAATGAGCAGTTCTTC.